This is a list of T cell receptor beta chains from one sample in a study of control samples from healthy donors and cancer patients. Here immunoSEQ multiplex PCR was the method, and the copy in TCRdb shows in-frame clones only, minus some. The sample carries around 41,000 clones, approximately 94% recorded once. Sequencing was carried out using blood. The receptor source for this set is a man aged 55 to 70 in good health. Each CDR3 is given with its conserved first and last residue. Each record gives: D gene, J gene, CDR3 length, clone size, V gene, CDR3 DNA, CDR3 protein. D genes are given only for firm matches. Expanded clones get a size class; other rows say once, few or many, or leave the size out.

NA	TRBJ1-1	14	NA	TRBV3-1/TRBV3-2	TGTGCCAGCAGCCACCTAAGGGGGGACACTGAAGCTTTCTTT	CASSHLRGDTEAFF
NA	TRBJ2-1	14	NA	TRBV10-1	TGCGCCAGCAGTGCAGGGTACTCCTACAATGAGCAGTTCTTC	CASSAGYSYNEQFF
TRBD2	TRBJ2-3	17	NA	TRBV11-3	TGTGCCAGCAGCTTAGGTGGGACTAGCGGGAGTTTTGGTACGCAGTATTTT	CASSLGGTSGSFGTQYF
TRBD1	TRBJ2-7	15	NA	TRBV4-2	TGTGCCAGCAGCCCCGGGACAGGGGGCTCCGACGAGCAGTACTTC	CASSPGTGGSDEQYF
NA	TRBJ1-2	13	NA	TRBV9	TGTGCCAGCAGCGTAGCTACTAGGGATGGCTACACCTTC	CASSVATRDGYTF
TRBD1	TRBJ2-7	15	NA	TRBV4-1	TGCGCCAGCAGCCAAGCGGGACAGGGAGGGTACGAGCAGTACTTC	CASSQAGQGGYEQYF
NA	TRBJ2-1	14	NA	TRBV10-1	TGCGCCAGCTCGGGGGGCGGAATATCCCATGAGCAGTTCTTC	CASSGGGISHEQFF
NA	TRBJ2-1	13	NA	TRBV2	TGTGCCAGCAGTGTAATTGCCTACAATGAGCAGTTCTTC	CASSVIAYNEQFF
NA	TRBJ2-5	13	NA	TRBV7-2	TGTGCCAGCAGCTTCCTTAGCCAAGAGACCCAGTACTTC	CASSFLSQETQYF
NA	TRBJ1-3	13	NA	TRBV19	TGTGCCAGTAGTAGTTACTCTGGAAACACCATATATTTT	CASSSYSGNTIYF
TRBD2	TRBJ2-1	19	NA	TRBV24-1	TGTGCCACCAGTGACATGACTAGCGGGAGGGCCGCGTCCTACAATGAGCAGTTCTTC	CATSDMTSGRAASYNEQFF
NA	TRBJ1-2	14	once	TRBV21-1	TGTGCCAGCAGCAAAAGAGGCCCAGCCTATGGCTACACCTTC	CASSKRGPAYGYTF
NA	TRBJ1-5	14	few	TRBV21-1	TGTGCCAGCAGCAAAGTTGCAGGCAATCAGCCCCAGCATTTT	CASSKVAGNQPQHF
NA	TRBJ2-7	15	NA	TRBV6-2/TRBV6-3	TGTGCCAGCAGTCGTCGGGCCGGAGTCACCTACGAGCAGTACTTC	CASSRRAGVTYEQYF
NA	TRBJ1-2	11	NA	TRBV29-1	TGCAGCGTTGTAGGGGGCTATGGCTACACCTTC	CSVVGGYGYTF
TRBD2	TRBJ2-3	19	NA	TRBV14	TGTGCCAGCAGCCAAGAAGGGCTAGCGGGACGCTCGCGCCTAGATACGCAGTATTTT	CASSQEGLAGRSRLDTQYF
NA	TRBJ2-1	13	NA	TRBV15	TGTGCCACCAGCACACAGGGAGGGAATGAGCAGTTCTTC	CATSTQGGNEQFF